This is a list of T cell receptor beta chains from one sample in a study of blood T cell repertoires in COVID-19. Method: immunoSEQ multiplex PCR; TCRdb's copy keeps in-frame clones and lacks some. Among roughly 520,000 clones, approximately 88% were seen once, and the ten largest hold over 1.5%. Sequencing was performed on PBMCs or T cells enriched from blood (not recorded which). These receptors all stem from a woman aged 40-49 years who had recovered from COVID-19. CDR3s include the opening cysteine and the closing phenylalanine or tryptophan. The D gene is left open where the match is weak. A row's size may be missing; if present it is once, few, many or a size class.

CASSQNRRAAFF	TGTGCCAGCAGCCAAAACCGGAGGGCCGCTTTCTTT	12	TRBJ1-1	TRBV11-2	-	-
CASSEWGQQYEAFF	TGTGCCAGCAGTGAGTGGGGACAGCAATATGAAGCTTTCTTT	14	TRBJ1-1	TRBV6-1	-	TRBD1
CASSTGTGPMQYF	TGTGCCAGCAGCACCGGGACAGGGCCAATGCAGTACTTC	13	TRBJ2-7	TRBV12-3/TRBV12-4	-	TRBD1
CASSQGHATRGNEQFF	TGCGCCAGCAGCCAAGGACATGCAACCAGGGGCAATGAGCAGTTCTTC	16	TRBJ2-1	TRBV4-1	-	-
CASSPRGQGLGNTEAFF	TGTGCCAGCAGCCCCAGGGGGCAGGGACTCGGGAACACTGAAGCTTTCTTT	17	TRBJ1-1	TRBV6-2/TRBV6-3	-	TRBD1
CASSYSRDRGYTEAFF	TGTGCCAGCAGTTACTCTAGGGACAGGGGGTACACTGAAGCTTTCTTT	16	TRBJ1-1	TRBV6-5	-	TRBD1
CSARLDYGYTF	TGCAGTGCTAGACTCGACTATGGCTACACCTTC	11	TRBJ1-2	TRBV20-1	-	-
CASSSITLFSEGYTF	TGTGCCAGCAGCTCCATTACCCTTTTTAGCGAGGGCTACACCTTC	15	TRBJ1-2	TRBV5-4	-	-
CASSLTPRDEKLFF	TGTGCCAGCAGCTTAACCCCCCGCGATGAAAAACTGTTTTTT	14	TRBJ1-4	TRBV28	-	-
CASSKDSPPPQHF	TGTGCCAGCAGTAAGGACTCCCCACCGCCCCAGCATTTT	13	TRBJ1-5	TRBV2	-	-
CATTSGSLTDTQYF	TGTGCCACGACTAGCGGGAGTTTAACAGATACGCAGTATTTT	14	TRBJ2-3	TRBV19	-	TRBD2
CASSLLTGDYEQYF	TGTGCCAGCAGCTTGTTAACAGGGGACTACGAGCAGTACTTC	14	TRBJ2-7	TRBV5-5	-	TRBD1
CASSHLEGAGTTGELFF	TGCGCCAGCAGCCATCTGGAAGGGGCAGGAACCACCGGGGAGCTGTTTTTT	17	TRBJ2-2	TRBV4-3	-	-
CASSIAQGNYGYTF	TGTGCCAGTAGTATAGCGCAGGGTAACTATGGCTACACCTTC	14	TRBJ1-2	TRBV19	-	-
CASSFGGRVGETQYF	TGTGCCAGCAGCTTCGGCGGTCGAGTGGGAGAGACCCAGTACTTC	15	TRBJ2-5	TRBV5-4	-	-
CASSMGTGAGETQYF	TGTGCCAGTAGTATGGGGACAGGGGCTGGTGAGACCCAGTACTTC	15	TRBJ2-5	TRBV19	-	TRBD1
CASSFPQGATDTQYF	TGTGCCAGCAGCTTTCCTCAGGGGGCCACAGATACGCAGTATTTT	15	TRBJ2-3	TRBV5-6	-	TRBD1
CASSATGTASQETQYF	TGCGCCAGCAGCGCTACCGGGACAGCCTCTCAAGAGACCCAGTACTTC	16	TRBJ2-5	TRBV5-1	-	TRBD1
CAWIVRGAGIRSYNEQFF	TGTGCCTGGATTGTTCGTGGAGCGGGGATCCGATCCTACAATGAGCAGTTCTTC	18	TRBJ2-1	TRBV30	-	TRBD2
CSVGSRRDTEAFF	TGCAGCGTTGGTTCCCGCAGGGACACTGAAGCTTTCTTT	13	TRBJ1-1	TRBV29-1	-	-
CASSEDSHTEAFF	TGTGCCAGCTCAGAGGACAGCCACACTGAAGCTTTCTTT	13	TRBJ1-1	TRBV18	once	-
CASSWVDRGQVRETQYF	TGCGCCAGCAGCTGGGTCGATAGGGGGCAGGTACGAGAGACCCAGTACTTC	17	TRBJ2-5	TRBV5-1	-	TRBD1
CASSLWSSSTDTQYF	TGTGCCAGCAGCCTATGGAGTTCATCCACAGATACGCAGTATTTT	15	TRBJ2-3	TRBV5-4	-	-
CASSPRLDRGTQYF	TGCGCCAGCAGCCCCAGACTCGACAGGGGTACGCAGTATTTT	14	TRBJ2-3	TRBV5-1	-	TRBD1
CSVETGQGLEEQYF	TGCAGCGTTGAAACGGGACAGGGGCTGGAGGAGCAGTACTTC	14	TRBJ2-7	TRBV29-1	-	TRBD1
CASSEAWREHGNEQFF	TGTGCCAGCAGTGAAGCGTGGAGGGAGCATGGAAATGAGCAGTTCTTC	16	TRBJ2-1	TRBV2	-	-
CASSFRPGGGEKLFF	TGTGCCAGCAGCTTCCGACCAGGGGGCGGTGAAAAACTGTTTTTT	15	TRBJ1-4	TRBV9	-	TRBD1
CASSIERGPTGELFF	TGTGCCAGTAGTATCGAGCGGGGTCCCACCGGGGAGCTGTTTTTT	15	TRBJ2-2	TRBV19	-	TRBD2
CASSVLAGGVGEQFF	TGTGCCAGCAGCGTTCTAGCGGGAGGGGTGGGTGAGCAGTTCTTC	15	TRBJ2-1	TRBV9	-	TRBD2
CASSYHPGGLRNEQYF	TGTGCCAGCAGTTACCATCCGGGAGGGCTTCGTAACGAGCAGTACTTC	16	TRBJ2-7	TRBV6-2/TRBV6-3	-	TRBD2
CASSVQDRAGSPLHF	TGTGCCAGCAGCGTCCAGGACAGGGCTGGTTCACCCCTCCACTTT	15	TRBJ1-6	TRBV9	-	TRBD1
CASSLEGSGNWETQYF	TGTGCCAGCAGCTTGGAAGGTAGCGGGAATTGGGAGACCCAGTACTTC	16	TRBJ2-5	TRBV5-6	-	TRBD2
CASSQPEGNYGYTF	TGTGCCAGCAGCCAGCCGGAGGGGAACTATGGCTACACCTTC	14	TRBJ1-2	TRBV11-2	-	-
CASSEALLGTSQAFF	TGTGCCAGCAGTGAAGCGCTTTTAGGGACTTCCCAAGCTTTCTTT	15	TRBJ1-1	TRBV2	-	-
CASSLVDRSGTEAFF	TGCGCCAGCAGCTTGGTGGACAGGTCAGGAACTGAAGCTTTCTTT	15	TRBJ1-1	TRBV5-1	few	TRBD1
CATSGPRTLTNEKLFF	TGTGCCACCAGCGGGCCAAGAACACTAACTAATGAAAAACTGTTTTTT	16	TRBJ1-4	TRBV15	-	-
CASRLTGGNQPQHF	TGTGCCAGCAGACTTACAGGGGGCAATCAGCCCCAGCATTTT	14	TRBJ1-5	TRBV6-5	-	TRBD1
CASSIGQGGSGELFF	TGTGCCAGCAGTATAGGACAGGGGGGTTCCGGGGAGCTGTTTTTT	15	TRBJ2-2	TRBV6-5	-	TRBD1
CASSFPEDRGNYGYTF	TGTGCCAGCAGTTTTCCCGAAGACAGGGGAAACTATGGCTACACCTTC	16	TRBJ1-2	TRBV28	-	TRBD1
CASSLVMGAEQYF	TGTGCCAGCAGCTTGGTGATGGGAGCCGAGCAGTACTTC	13	TRBJ2-7	TRBV5-4	-	-
CAIRLGQNNYGYTF	TGTGCCATCCGACTTGGACAGAATAACTATGGCTACACCTTC	14	TRBJ1-2	TRBV6-5	-	-
CASSHLTGVAGANVLTF	TGCGCCAGCAGCCACCTGACAGGGGTAGCTGGGGCCAACGTCCTGACTTTC	17	TRBJ2-6	TRBV4-1	few	TRBD1
CASSQGLTTYGYTF	TGTGCCAGCAGCCAAGGGTTGACAACCTATGGCTACACCTTC	14	TRBJ1-2	TRBV3-1/TRBV3-2	-	-
CASNVRGGYNYGYTF	TGTGCCAGCAACGTAAGAGGGGGTTATAACTATGGCTACACCTTC	15	TRBJ1-2	TRBV6-5	-	-
CASSQEVSVNTGELFF	TGTGCCAGCAGCCAAGAGGTCTCAGTGAACACCGGGGAGCTGTTTTTT	16	TRBJ2-2	TRBV4-2	-	-
CASSQERPDSFYYGYTF	TGTGCCAGCAGCCAGGAACGCCCAGACAGCTTTTACTATGGCTACACCTTC	17	TRBJ1-2	TRBV4-2	-	-